This T cell receptor beta chain is from a study of CD8 T cells in ankylosing spondylitis (dated by TCRdb to the late 2010s). Study-level background: The study set out to find disease-linked TCR variants by profiling T cell receptor beta repertoires in ankylosing spondylitis patients and healthy donors. Samples of peripheral blood were taken, and for ankylosing spondylitis patients, synovial fluid was collected as well. The whole study cohort included 85 to 120 healthy donors and 25 or so ankylosing spondylitis patients.

Details on this clonotype: Its target antigen remains unknown. Qualities for individual bases were not recorded, and no much larger clone is one base off.

From its cysteine to its phenylalanine, the CDR3 spans 16 amino acids. Of all the DNA, just the CDR3 is kept, 48 bases in frame from base 1. At the junction V is shortened by 3 bases and J by 1 base, with 15 bases in between. TCRdb names Illumina HiSeq 2500 as the instrument used. Quantitative 5'-RACE with molecular barcodes was the method used to prepare the TCR beta libraries. From the authors' description of their analysis: Disease-linked TCR variants were identified with a new computational method built on a probabilistic model of VDJ rearrangement. TCRdb passed the public sequencing reads through fastp at Q25 and MiXCR, retaining productive beta sequences. Each record represents a unique CDR3 protein, reported with the most common genes and DNA among its rows. TCRdb, rather than the study authors, made the V and J calls. This sample holds a few hundred thousand distinct CDR3 sequences; roughly 17% were observed only once. The ten largest make up 0.95% to 1.1% of the sample.

The paper's findings and limits, for the study overall: A TCR beta motif made up of several highly homologous amino acid variants appeared to be characteristic of blood from ankylosing spondylitis patients. Some of the motif variants had been reported before in the synovial fluid and blood of reactive arthritis patients, a finding that suggests common disease-initiation mechanisms. The disease-linked clones were reported to be significantly enriched in matched synovial fluid samples from ankylosing spondylitis patients. A CD8+ phenotype was shown by the disease-linked clones, which were found at relatively low frequencies in peripheral blood.

This receptor chain uses TRBV12-3 or TRBV12-4 and TRBJ1-1, with the D gene uncertain. The clonotype was recovered from a male donor with ankylosing spondylitis. Sequencing was performed on blood, either unsorted or a sorted T cell fraction (not recorded which). The DNA sequence reads TGTGCCAGCAGTTTCCGTGAGGGCCCCCGGAACACTGAAGCTTTCTTT. Its amino acids are CASSFREGPRNTEAFF.